These 21 T cell receptor beta chains share one sample of origin, sequenced in a study of blood T cells in healthy people across ages. Primed by a sample-barcoded 5' primer and a J-beta primer mix, a second PCR proceeded for about 7 to 11 cycles. MiXCR was run by TCRdb on the 5' RACE reads, yielding one entry per CDR3 protein. Found here are under 1,000,000 distinct CDR3 sequences, roughly 35% of them singletons; the top ten hold 10% to 15%. Material: blood. The source of these receptors is a man aged 18-30 years in good health.

The chain has TRBV20-1 and TRBJ2-3, with 8 bases matching TRBD2. From germline, CDR1 is DFQATT and CDR2 SNEGSKA (reference sequence). The CDR3 totals 17 residues. Trimming removed 2 bases from V and 7 bases from J; junction bases left unmatched: 17. The CDR3 is CSARQRHRGGLLHTQYF. CDR3 sequence (DNA): TGCAGTGCTAGACAACGGCACCGGGGGGGGTTGTTACATACGCAGTATTTT.

There are many counts of this clonotype. The rearrangement uses TRBV12-3 or TRBV12-4 and TRBJ2-3, with D possibly TRBD1 on 6 matching bases. This CDR3 has 15 residues. Trimming removed 3 bases from V and 0 bases from J, with 10 bases in between. The CDR3 region has the DNA TGTGCCAGCAGTTTGAGGACAGCCAGCACAGATACGCAGTATTTT. Its protein is CASSLRTASTDTQYF.

This clonotype came up a few times. The chain carries TRBV2 and TRBJ2-7; 9 bases align to TRBD2. V lost 10 bases and J lost 2; bases outside the gene matches: 3. The germline gives CDR1 SNHLY, CDR2 FYNNEI. There are 12 residues in the CDR3. For the CDR3, the DNA is TGTGCCACTAGCGGGGAGACCTACGAGCAGTACTTC. Translating it yields CATSGETYEQYF.

This clonotype showed up just once. V usage is TRBV5-1 and J usage is TRBJ1-1; D is perhaps TRBD1 (5 bases). V lost 0 bases to trimming and J lost 1 base, with 10 bases between them. CDR3 size: 15 residues. Germline CDR1 reads SGHRS; CDR2 reads YFSETQ. CDR3 residues: CASSLGGHSNTEAFF. CDR3 nucleotide sequence: TGCGCCAGCAGCTTGGGTGGACACTCGAACACTGAAGCTTTCTTT.

This clonotype was recorded at least ten times. This sequence joins TRBV12-3 or TRBV12-4 and TRBJ1-5; tentative D call: TRBD1 (5 bases). V was shortened by 5 bases and J by 5 bases, with 13 bases between the two germline ends. CDR3 size: 14 residues. CDR3 nucleotides: TGTGCCAGCAGTCTCCGGGACTCCTATCAGCCCCAGCATTTT. Translated, it gives CASSLRDSYQPQHF.

This clonotype was counted between two and nine times. The DNA for the CDR3 is TGTGCCAGCAGTGAAAACCCCTTCATGGGCTACACCTTC. This translates into CASSENPFMGYTF. The V call is TRBV6-1, the J call TRBJ1-2; D remains unclear. Trimming pared 2 bases from V and 8 bases from J, leaving 12 bases between. CDR3 length: 13 amino acids. The V gene's germline CDR1 is MNHNS and CDR2 SASEGT.

The sample holds a few counts of this clonotype. The chain uses TRBV20-1 and TRBJ2-1; 8 bases match TRBD2. TRBJ2-7 explains the end of the DNA better; the J call may be wrong. Looked up from germline, CDR1 is DFQATT and CDR2 is SNEGSKA (reference sequence). The CDR3 is 14 amino acids. This CDR3 reads CSAPSGGSYNEQYF. In nucleotides, the CDR3 is TGCAGTGCTCCGAGCGGGGGCTCCTACAATGAGCAGTACTTC.

CDR3 loop: CASSRGRDGIQPQHF. CDR3 DNA sequence: TGTGCCAGCAGTCGAGGCCGGGACGGAATTCAGCCCCAGCATTTT. The rearrangement links TRBV7-2 to TRBJ1-5, with D possibly being TRBD1 (5 bases). The ends were cut back, 6 bases at V and 6 bases at J, with 18 bases in the middle. CDR1 and CDR2 from the germline V gene are SGHTA and FQGNSA. There are 15 residues in the CDR3.

This chain links TRBV6-1 with TRBJ1-6, with 9 bases that match TRBD1. Germline V lookup: CDR1 MNHNS, CDR2 SASEGT. Trimming removed 0 bases from V and 9 bases from J; junction bases left unmatched: 3. The CDR3 sequence is 15 residues long. Here the CDR3 DNA reads TGTGCCAGCAGTGAAGCCGACAGGGGGTTTTCACCCCTCCACTTT. Translating it yields CASSEADRGFSPLHF.

Comments on this clonotype: This may arise from a read error, as a much more abundant clone is one base away. The V call is TRBV21-1, the J call TRBJ2-3; the table's D call TRBD1 went unverified against the DNA. TRBV21-1 is designated a pseudogene. The CDR3 covers 16 residues. The CDR3 loop is CANSRETGIGADTQYF. In DNA form, the CDR3 reads TGTGCCAACAGCAGAGAGACAGGTATCGGAGCAGATACGCAGTATTTT.

This clonotype turned up a few times. V usage is TRBV5-1 and J usage is TRBJ2-7, with D perhaps matching TRBD1 or TRBD2 (6 bases each). The germline CDR1 and CDR2 sequences are SGHRS and YFSETQ. The CDR3 is made up of 15 amino acids. Trimming took off 0 bases at V and 7 bases at J, with 17 bases between the two ends. The CDR3 DNA follows: TGCGCCAGCAGCTTGGACAACGGGGGCTACAATGAGCAGTACTTC. As protein: CASSLDNGGYNEQYF.

This chain links TRBV20-1 with TRBJ2-3, with TRBD2 matching over 11 bases. V was pared by 1 base and J by 1 base, with 4 bases of the junction left unmatched. The CDR3 length is 16 residues. The germline gives CDR1 DFQATT, CDR2 SNEGSKA (reference sequence). The CDR3 here is CSARALAGARTDTQYF. CDR3 coding DNA: TGCAGTGCTAGAGCACTAGCGGGGGCCCGCACAGATACGCAGTATTTT.

Only a few counts were recorded for this clonotype. This sequence joins TRBV6-5 and TRBJ1-5, with a weak D call TRBD1 (6 bases). Germline CDR1 is MNHEY and CDR2 is SVGAGI. Trimming shortened V by 6 bases and J by 1 base, and 10 bases separated the two germline ends. The CDR3 covers 14 residues. The CDR3, as DNA: TGTGCCAGCAGACAGGGTATAAGCAATCAGCCCCAGCATTTT. It codes for CASRQGISNQPQHF.

The chain links TRBV2 to TRBJ2-3; 11 positions agree with TRBD1. Germline CDR1 is SNHLY and CDR2 is FYNNEI. This CDR3 contains 14 residues. V was clipped by 8 bases and J by 6 bases; unmatched bases: 7. The CDR3 is CASDGGQGADTQYF. DNA of the CDR3: TGTGCCAGCGATGGTGGACAGGGGGCCGATACGCAGTATTTT.

The rearrangement uses TRBV4-1 and TRBJ2-7; TRBD1 or TRBD2 may be the D gene (5 bases each). The V and J ends lost 2 bases and 5 bases respectively, with 10 bases between them. Germline V CDR1 and CDR2: MGHRA, YSYEKL. The CDR3 length is 13 residues. CDR3 sequence: CASSQRRGDEQYF. The CDR3 region has the DNA TGCGCCAGCAGCCAAAGGCGAGGGGACGAGCAGTACTTC.

This rearrangement joins TRBV7-8 to TRBJ1-6, with D tentatively TRBD1 (6 bases). CDR1 and CDR2 from the germline V gene are SGHVS and FQNEAQ. The V gene lost 1 base and the J gene lost 9 bases, with 16 bases spanning the gap. This CDR3 has 16 residues. The CDR3 loop reads CASSLVGGRRVSPLHF. CDR3 nucleotides: TGTGCCAGCAGCTTAGTTGGGGGGCGAAGGGTTTCACCCCTCCACTTT.

The chain is built from TRBV4-3 and TRBJ2-3, with 9 bases matching TRBD2. The CDR3 is 16 amino acids. Germline V gene data show CDR1 as LGHNA and CDR2 as YSLEER. Unmatched junction bases numbered 7, after V lost 1 base and J lost 5 bases. The CDR3 loop is CASSQVTSGFVDTQYF. The CDR3 coding sequence is TGCGCCAGCAGCCAAGTTACTAGCGGGTTTGTAGATACGCAGTATTTT.

The rearrangement uses TRBV20-1 and TRBJ2-7; TRBD1 matches at 8 bases. The J call may be incorrect, as the DNA end agrees better with TRBJ2-5. Germline-derived CDR1 and CDR2 are DFQATT and SNEGSKA (reference sequence). This CDR3 spans 12 amino acids. The CDR3 loop is CSARDRQETQYF. The CDR3 DNA is TGCAGTGCACGGGACAGGCAAGAGACCCAGTACTTC.

The rearrangement links TRBV20-1 to TRBJ1-1; D is perhaps TRBD1 (5 bases). The CDR3 contains 16 residues. Germline lookup yields CDR1 DFQATT and CDR2 SNEGSKA (reference sequence). Trimming took off 3 bases at V and 3 bases at J, with 20 bases between the two ends. The CDR3 loop is CSARRAGRIKDTEAFF. The CDR3 DNA reads TGCAGTGCTAGGCGAGCAGGGCGGATTAAGGACACTGAAGCTTTCTTT.

This clonotype has ten or more counts. The chain combines TRBV7-2 with TRBJ2-3; D uncertain. This CDR3 contains 14 residues. V was shortened by 4 bases and J by 4 bases, with 12 bases between the two germline ends. Looked up from germline, CDR1 is SGHTA and CDR2 is FQGNSA. The CDR3 region is CASSYRPGADTQYF. The CDR3 region has the DNA TGTGCCAGCAGCTACCGGCCCGGAGCAGATACGCAGTATTTT.

The rearrangement links TRBV5-1 to TRBJ1-3; D remains unclear. V was trimmed by 0 bases and J by 4 bases, leaving 11 bases between them. Germline CDR1 is SGHRS and CDR2 is YFSETQ. The CDR3 spans 15 residues. CDR3 nucleotides: TGCGCCAGCAGCTTGGTGGCAGGAAGCGGAAACACCATATATTTT. Amino acid sequence: CASSLVAGSGNTIYF.